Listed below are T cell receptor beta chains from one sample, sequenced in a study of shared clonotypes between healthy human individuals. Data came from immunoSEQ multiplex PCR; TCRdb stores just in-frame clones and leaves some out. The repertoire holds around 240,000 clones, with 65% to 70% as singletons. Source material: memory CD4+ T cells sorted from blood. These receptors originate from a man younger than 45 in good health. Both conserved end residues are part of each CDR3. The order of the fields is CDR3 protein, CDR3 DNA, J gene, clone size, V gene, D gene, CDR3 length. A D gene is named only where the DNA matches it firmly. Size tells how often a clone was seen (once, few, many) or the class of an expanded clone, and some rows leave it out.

CDR3aa: CASSFGQNGELFF
CDR3nt: TGTGCCAGCAGCTTTGGACAAAACGGGGAGCTGTTTTTT
j_gene: TRBJ2-2
abundance: few
v_gene: TRBV7-9
d_gene: .
len: 13

CDR3aa: CASNLRASAYEQYF
CDR3nt: TGTGCCAGCAACCTCAGGGCATCCGCCTACGAGCAGTACTTC
j_gene: TRBJ2-7
abundance: .
v_gene: TRBV27
d_gene: .
len: 14

CDR3aa: CASSPRGSAHTGELFF
CDR3nt: TGTGCCAGCAGCCCGAGGGGGTCCGCCCACACCGGGGAGCTGTTTTTT
j_gene: TRBJ2-2
abundance: .
v_gene: TRBV7-9
d_gene: .
len: 16

CDR3aa: CASSLLAGEQFF
CDR3nt: TGTGCCAGTAGTTTACTAGCTGGTGAGCAGTTCTTC
j_gene: TRBJ2-1
abundance: .
v_gene: TRBV19
d_gene: .
len: 12

CDR3aa: CASSKIAGGSYEQYF
CDR3nt: TGTGCCAGCAGCAAAATAGCGGGAGGGTCCTACGAGCAGTACTTC
j_gene: TRBJ2-7
abundance: many
v_gene: TRBV7-8
d_gene: TRBD2
len: 15

CDR3aa: CASSLRFRGEEGTDTQYF
CDR3nt: TGTGCCAGCAGTTTAAGGTTCAGGGGGGAAGAAGGCACAGATACGCAGTATTTT
j_gene: TRBJ2-3
abundance: .
v_gene: TRBV27
d_gene: .
len: 18

CDR3aa: CASRYSEKLFF
CDR3nt: TGTGCCAGCAGGTACAGCGAAAAACTGTTTTTT
j_gene: TRBJ1-4
abundance: few
v_gene: TRBV2
d_gene: .
len: 11

CDR3aa: CASSIRGQPDPKASYEQYF
CDR3nt: TGTGCCAGCAGCATTAGGGGACAGCCAGATCCAAAAGCATCATACGAGCAGTACTTC
j_gene: TRBJ2-7
abundance: many
v_gene: TRBV7-2
d_gene: TRBD1
len: 19

CDR3aa: CASRVGSDRDRNGDSNQPQHF
CDR3nt: TGTGCCAGCAGGGTCGGCTCTGATAGGGACAGGAACGGAGATAGCAATCAGCCCCAGCATTTT
j_gene: TRBJ1-5
abundance: .
v_gene: TRBV7-7
d_gene: TRBD1
len: 21

CDR3aa: CASSTETSSYNEQFF
CDR3nt: TGTGCCAGCAGTACCGAAACCAGCTCCTACAATGAGCAGTTCTTC
j_gene: TRBJ2-1
abundance: many
v_gene: TRBV6-1
d_gene: .
len: 15

CDR3aa: CASSTGTGGEYEQYF
CDR3nt: TGCGCCAGCAGCACCGGGACAGGGGGAGAGTACGAGCAGTACTTC
j_gene: TRBJ2-7
abundance: .
v_gene: TRBV5-1
d_gene: TRBD1
len: 15

CDR3aa: CASSPPGILEQYF
CDR3nt: TGTGCCAGCAGCCCGCCGGGGATCCTCGAGCAGTACTTC
j_gene: TRBJ2-7
abundance: .
v_gene: TRBV6-5
d_gene: .
len: 13

CDR3aa: CASSQAYRVPTDTQYF
CDR3nt: TGCGCCAGCAGCCAGGCTTACAGGGTGCCCACAGATACGCAGTATTTT
j_gene: TRBJ2-3
abundance: .
v_gene: TRBV4-3
d_gene: .
len: 16

CDR3aa: CASSIGAWTEAFF
CDR3nt: TGTGCCAGTAGTATCGGGGCGTGGACTGAAGCTTTCTTT
j_gene: TRBJ1-1
abundance: .
v_gene: TRBV19
d_gene: .
len: 13

CDR3aa: CSVEGLVTGGNEQFF
CDR3nt: TGCAGCGTTGAGGGACTAGTGACCGGGGGCAATGAGCAGTTCTTC
j_gene: TRBJ2-1
abundance: .
v_gene: TRBV29-1
d_gene: TRBD2
len: 15

CDR3aa: CASSADSYTDTQYF
CDR3nt: TGTGCCAGCAGCGCGGACAGCTACACAGATACGCAGTATTTT
j_gene: TRBJ2-3
abundance: .
v_gene: TRBV7-2
d_gene: .
len: 14

CDR3aa: CASSAARGETQYF
CDR3nt: TGTGCCAGCAGTGCGGCCAGGGGAGAGACCCAGTACTTC
j_gene: TRBJ2-5
abundance: many
v_gene: TRBV6-1
d_gene: .
len: 13

CDR3aa: CASSDRGRGNEQFF
CDR3nt: TGTGCCAGCAGTGATCGGGGGAGGGGGAATGAGCAGTTCTTC
j_gene: TRBJ2-1
abundance: .
v_gene: TRBV2
d_gene: .
len: 14

CDR3aa: CASSPPMASEAGEQFF
CDR3nt: TGTGCCAGCTCACCACCGATGGCTAGCGAGGCGGGGGAGCAGTTCTTC
j_gene: TRBJ2-1
abundance: .
v_gene: TRBV18
d_gene: .
len: 16

CDR3aa: CATSRDHGSGEETQYF
CDR3nt: TGTGCCACCAGCAGAGATCATGGCAGTGGCGAAGAGACCCAGTACTTC
j_gene: TRBJ2-5
abundance: .
v_gene: TRBV15
d_gene: .
len: 16

CDR3aa: CASSLDGQSGANVLTF
CDR3nt: TGTGCCAGCAGCTTAGACGGCCAGAGTGGGGCCAACGTCCTGACTTTC
j_gene: TRBJ2-6
abundance: .
v_gene: TRBV11-2
d_gene: .
len: 16

CDR3aa: CAWSVLGHYGYTF
CDR3nt: TGTGCCTGGAGTGTTTTGGGTCACTATGGCTACACCTTC
j_gene: TRBJ1-2
abundance: .
v_gene: TRBV30
d_gene: .
len: 13

CDR3aa: CASSDRGSTEAFF
CDR3nt: TGTGCCAGCAGCGACAGGGGGTCGACTGAAGCTTTCTTT
j_gene: TRBJ1-1
abundance: .
v_gene: TRBV6-6
d_gene: TRBD1
len: 13

CDR3aa: CASSIPAGRGGYTF
CDR3nt: TGTGCCAGCAGCATTCCGGCGGGCAGGGGAGGCTACACCTTC
j_gene: TRBJ1-2
abundance: many
v_gene: TRBV11-2
d_gene: .
len: 14

CDR3aa: CASSYPRLQGANTDTQYF
CDR3nt: TGTGCCAGCAGTTACCCCAGGCTACAGGGGGCAAACACAGATACGCAGTATTTT
j_gene: TRBJ2-3
abundance: .
v_gene: TRBV28
d_gene: TRBD1
len: 18

CDR3aa: CASSQELGNYEQYF
CDR3nt: TGCGCCAGCAGCCAAGAGCTCGGGAATTACGAGCAGTACTTC
j_gene: TRBJ2-7
abundance: few
v_gene: TRBV4-3
d_gene: .
len: 14

CDR3aa: CASSFAGGWGEQFF
CDR3nt: TGTGCCAGCAGCTTCGCGGGAGGGTGGGGTGAGCAGTTCTTC
j_gene: TRBJ2-1
abundance: .
v_gene: TRBV7-9
d_gene: TRBD2
len: 14

CDR3aa: CASSQVFGSGDSGANVLTF
CDR3nt: TGCGCCAGCAGCCAAGTATTTGGTTCTGGGGACTCTGGGGCCAACGTCCTGACTTTC
j_gene: TRBJ2-6
abundance: .
v_gene: TRBV4-1
d_gene: .
len: 19

CDR3aa: CASSLPGVIHEQYF
CDR3nt: TGTGCCAGCAGCTTACCGGGAGTTATCCACGAGCAGTACTTC
j_gene: TRBJ2-7
abundance: .
v_gene: TRBV5-4
d_gene: .
len: 14

CDR3aa: CASSLARDSAYNEQFF
CDR3nt: TGCGCCAGCAGCTTGGCACGAGACTCAGCCTACAATGAGCAGTTCTTC
j_gene: TRBJ2-1
abundance: .
v_gene: TRBV5-1
d_gene: .
len: 16

CDR3aa: CASSVDRGNEQFF
CDR3nt: TGTGCCAGCAGCGTGGACAGGGGCAATGAGCAGTTCTTC
j_gene: TRBJ2-1
abundance: .
v_gene: TRBV5-6
d_gene: TRBD1
len: 13

CDR3aa: CASSEQRGYNEQFF
CDR3nt: TGCGCCAGCAGTGAGCAGCGGGGCTACAATGAGCAGTTCTTC
j_gene: TRBJ2-1
abundance: few
v_gene: TRBV10-1
d_gene: TRBD2
len: 14

CDR3aa: CASSPPPPEPQHF
CDR3nt: TGTGCCAGCTCACCCCCGCCCCCGGAGCCCCAGCATTTT
j_gene: TRBJ1-5
abundance: .
v_gene: TRBV18
d_gene: .
len: 13

CDR3aa: CASSRLQEGEQYF
CDR3nt: TGTGCCAGCAGTAGGTTACAGGAGGGCGAGCAGTACTTC
j_gene: TRBJ2-7
abundance: many
v_gene: TRBV2
d_gene: .
len: 13

CDR3aa: CATSSPGEDYGYTF
CDR3nt: TGTGCCACCAGCAGTCCGGGTGAGGACTATGGCTACACCTTC
j_gene: TRBJ1-2
abundance: .
v_gene: TRBV15
d_gene: .
len: 14

CDR3aa: CASSSGLALLETQYF
CDR3nt: TGCGCCAGCAGCTCGGGACTAGCGCTTCTAGAGACCCAGTACTTC
j_gene: TRBJ2-5
abundance: few
v_gene: TRBV5-1
d_gene: TRBD2
len: 15

CDR3aa: CASRQTGTQASLLAKNIQYF
CDR3nt: TGTGCAAGTCGCCAGACCGGGACACAGGCTTCCTTGTTAGCCAAAAACATTCAGTACTTC
j_gene: TRBJ2-4
abundance: .
v_gene: TRBV12-2
d_gene: .
len: 20

CDR3aa: CATSNPNLEQYF
CDR3nt: TGTGCCACCAGTAACCCCAATCTCGAGCAGTACTTC
j_gene: TRBJ2-7
abundance: .
v_gene: TRBV15
d_gene: .
len: 12

CDR3aa: CASKGGSWNEQFF
CDR3nt: TGTGCCAGCAAAGGCGGGAGTTGGAATGAGCAGTTCTTC
j_gene: TRBJ2-1
abundance: .
v_gene: TRBV7-2
d_gene: TRBD2
len: 13

CDR3aa: CASRDAYEQYF
CDR3nt: TGCGCCAGCAGGGACGCCTACGAGCAGTACTTC
j_gene: TRBJ2-7
abundance: few
v_gene: TRBV5-1
d_gene: .
len: 11

CDR3aa: CATSVNRGRVGELFF
CDR3nt: TGTGCCACCAGCGTAAACAGGGGTCGTGTCGGGGAGCTGTTTTTT
j_gene: TRBJ2-2
abundance: once
v_gene: TRBV15
d_gene: TRBD1
len: 15

CDR3aa: CASRILGSAGTQETQYF
CDR3nt: TGTGCCAGCAGGATACTTGGTTCAGCGGGGACGCAAGAGACCCAGTACTTC
j_gene: TRBJ2-5
abundance: many
v_gene: TRBV13
d_gene: TRBD2
len: 17

CDR3aa: CASSPRLAGGPSDTQYF
CDR3nt: TGCGCCAGCAGCCCGAGACTAGCGGGAGGGCCGTCAGATACGCAGTATTTT
j_gene: TRBJ2-3
abundance: .
v_gene: TRBV5-1
d_gene: TRBD2
len: 17

CDR3aa: CASSLQVYEQYF
CDR3nt: TGTGCCAGCAGCTTGCAAGTCTACGAGCAGTACTTC
j_gene: TRBJ2-7
abundance: .
v_gene: TRBV5-6
d_gene: .
len: 12

CDR3aa: CASSPQGFGETQYF
CDR3nt: TGTGCCAGCTCACCCCAGGGTTTTGGAGAGACCCAGTACTTC
j_gene: TRBJ2-5
abundance: once
v_gene: TRBV18
d_gene: .
len: 14

CDR3aa: CASRQLANTDTQYF
CDR3nt: TGCGCCAGCAGACAATTAGCGAACACAGATACGCAGTATTTT
j_gene: TRBJ2-3
abundance: few
v_gene: TRBV5-1
d_gene: .
len: 14

CDR3aa: CASSSGQNSNQPQHF
CDR3nt: TGTGCCAGCAGCTCGGGACAGAATAGCAATCAGCCCCAGCATTTT
j_gene: TRBJ1-5
abundance: .
v_gene: TRBV9
d_gene: TRBD1
len: 15

CDR3aa: CASSSHYARGDTQYF
CDR3nt: TGTGCCAGCAGCTCCCATTACGCTAGGGGAGATACGCAGTATTTT
j_gene: TRBJ2-3
abundance: .
v_gene: TRBV5-6
d_gene: .
len: 15

CDR3aa: CASSEFGEQYF
CDR3nt: TGTGCCAGCAGTGAATTTGGGGAGCAGTACTTC
j_gene: TRBJ2-7
abundance: .
v_gene: TRBV25-1
d_gene: .
len: 11

CDR3aa: CASIGVPQNTGELFF
CDR3nt: TGTGCCAGTATTGGAGTACCCCAGAACACCGGGGAGCTGTTTTTT
j_gene: TRBJ2-2
abundance: many
v_gene: TRBV19
d_gene: .
len: 15

CDR3aa: CASRDAGLGGNTIYF
CDR3nt: TGTGCCAGTAGAGACGCAGGGCTTGGTGGAAACACCATATATTTT
j_gene: TRBJ1-3
abundance: few
v_gene: TRBV7-2
d_gene: .
len: 15

CDR3aa: CASTSGQGEDTGELFF
CDR3nt: TGTGCCAGCACCTCTGGGCAGGGTGAGGACACCGGGGAGCTGTTTTTT
j_gene: TRBJ2-2
abundance: .
v_gene: TRBV28
d_gene: .
len: 16